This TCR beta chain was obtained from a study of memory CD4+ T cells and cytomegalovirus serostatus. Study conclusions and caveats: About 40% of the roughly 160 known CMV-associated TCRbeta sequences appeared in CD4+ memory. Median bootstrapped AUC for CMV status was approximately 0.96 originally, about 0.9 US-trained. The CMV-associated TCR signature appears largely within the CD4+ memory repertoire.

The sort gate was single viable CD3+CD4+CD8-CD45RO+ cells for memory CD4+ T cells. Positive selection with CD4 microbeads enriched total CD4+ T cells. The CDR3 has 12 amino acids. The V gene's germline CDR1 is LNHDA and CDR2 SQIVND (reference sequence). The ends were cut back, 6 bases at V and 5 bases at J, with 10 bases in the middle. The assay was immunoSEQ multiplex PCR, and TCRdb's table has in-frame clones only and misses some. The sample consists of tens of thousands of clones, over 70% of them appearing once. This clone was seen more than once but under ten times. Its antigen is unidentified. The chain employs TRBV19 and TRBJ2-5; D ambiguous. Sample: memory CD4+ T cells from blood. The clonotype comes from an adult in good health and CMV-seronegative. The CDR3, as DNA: TGTGCCAGTAGCCCTAGTAGGGAGACCCAGTACTTC. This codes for CASSPSRETQYF.